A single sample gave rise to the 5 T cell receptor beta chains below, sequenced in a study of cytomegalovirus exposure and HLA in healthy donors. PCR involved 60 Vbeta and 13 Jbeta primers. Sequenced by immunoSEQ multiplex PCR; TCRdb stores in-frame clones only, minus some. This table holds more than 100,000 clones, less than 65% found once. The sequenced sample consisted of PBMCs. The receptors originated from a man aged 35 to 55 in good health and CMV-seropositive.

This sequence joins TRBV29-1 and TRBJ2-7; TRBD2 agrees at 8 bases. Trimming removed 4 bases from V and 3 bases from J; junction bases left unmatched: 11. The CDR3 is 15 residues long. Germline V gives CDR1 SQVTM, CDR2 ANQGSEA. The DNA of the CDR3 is TGCAGCGTTGCGCCGGGGGGGCGGGAGATCTACGAGCAGTACTTC. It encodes CSVAPGGREIYEQYF.

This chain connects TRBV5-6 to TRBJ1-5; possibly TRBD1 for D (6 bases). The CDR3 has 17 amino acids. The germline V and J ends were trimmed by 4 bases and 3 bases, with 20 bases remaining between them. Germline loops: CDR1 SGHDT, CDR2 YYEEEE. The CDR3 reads CASSTRQAPGANQPQHF. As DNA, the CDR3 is TGTGCCAGCAGCACGAGACAGGCCCCTGGTGCCAATCAGCCCCAGCATTTT.

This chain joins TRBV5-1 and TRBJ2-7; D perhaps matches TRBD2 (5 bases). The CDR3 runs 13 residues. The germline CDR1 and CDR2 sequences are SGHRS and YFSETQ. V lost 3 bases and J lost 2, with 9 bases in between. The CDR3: CASSSEVTYEQYF. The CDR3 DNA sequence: TGCGCCAGCAGCTCGGAGGTCACCTACGAGCAGTACTTC.

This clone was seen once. The CDR3 bases are TGTGCCAGCAGCTTGGACAGGGACTCTGGGGCCAACGTCCTGACTTTC. Its protein is CASSLDRDSGANVLTF. The chain is built from TRBV7-3 and TRBJ2-6, with 8 bases lining up with TRBD1. Germline loops: CDR1 SGHTA, CDR2 FQGTGA. V lost 3 bases to trimming and J lost 0 bases; unmatched junction nucleotides: 1. The CDR3 covers 16 residues.

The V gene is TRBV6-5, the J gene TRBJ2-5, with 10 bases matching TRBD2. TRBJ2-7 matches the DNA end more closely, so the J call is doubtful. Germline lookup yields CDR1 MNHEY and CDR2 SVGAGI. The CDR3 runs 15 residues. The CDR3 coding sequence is TGTGCCAGCAAAGTGGGGGGACTAGCGCCCTACGAGCAGTACTTC. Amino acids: CASKVGGLAPYEQYF.